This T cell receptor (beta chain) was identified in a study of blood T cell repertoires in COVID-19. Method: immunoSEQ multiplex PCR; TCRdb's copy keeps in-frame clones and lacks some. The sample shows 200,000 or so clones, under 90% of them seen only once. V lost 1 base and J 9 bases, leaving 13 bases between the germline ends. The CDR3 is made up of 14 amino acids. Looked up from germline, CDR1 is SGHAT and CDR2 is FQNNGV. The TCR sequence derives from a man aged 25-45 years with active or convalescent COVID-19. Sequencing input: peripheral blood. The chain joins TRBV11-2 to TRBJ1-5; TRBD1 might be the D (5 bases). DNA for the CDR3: TGTGCCAGCAGCTTAGGCGGGGGGGAGATGCCCCAGCATTTT. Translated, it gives CASSLGGGEMPQHF.